This TCR beta chain was sequenced during a study of T-cell reconstitution after alpha-beta-depleted transplantation in children. This clonotype was detected ten times or more. This CDR3 contains 12 residues. Trimming took 3 bases from V and 6 from J, leaving 8 bases between them. A TCRbeta library incorporating unique molecular identifiers was prepared. TCRdb itself ran the PCR reads through MiXCR, one entry per CDR3 protein. The sample contains 490,000 or so distinct CDR3 sequences, around 12% of which appear only once. The material was PBMCs from the stem cell graft donor, obtained from the stem cell graft. The source is a human donor who donated a stem cell graft to a child with combined immunodeficiency. The rearrangement links TRBV12-3 or TRBV12-4 to TRBJ1-2; D is uncertain. CDR3 nucleotides: TGTGCCAGCAGTTTGGGAGGGAATGGCTACACCTTC. The encoded protein is CASSLGGNGYTF.